The source of this TCR beta chain is a study of radiation and T cells in renal cell carcinoma. Germline V gene data show CDR1 as SGHDN and CDR2 as FVKESK. Trimming took 2 bases from V and 4 from J; bases not matched to a gene: 0. The CDR3 has 15 amino acids. Regarding time point: blood 4 weeks post-SBRT, at nephrectomy. Treatment meaning: 15 Gy SBRT to primary tumor, nephrectomy 4 weeks later. Some clones are missing from TCRdb's copy, which holds only in-frame ones; the method was immunoSEQ multiplex PCR. The table shows under 100,000 clones, with around four fifths occurring only once. This chain uses TRBV14 with TRBJ2-1; TRBD2 matches 12 bases. Sequenced material: blood, taken from a patient whose treatment included radiotherapy and nephrectomy. The TCR comes from a man aged 45-65 years with renal cell carcinoma. The chain's CDR3 is CASSQLAGGYNEQFF. DNA of the CDR3: TGTGCCAGCAGCCAACTAGCGGGAGGGTACAATGAGCAGTTCTTC.